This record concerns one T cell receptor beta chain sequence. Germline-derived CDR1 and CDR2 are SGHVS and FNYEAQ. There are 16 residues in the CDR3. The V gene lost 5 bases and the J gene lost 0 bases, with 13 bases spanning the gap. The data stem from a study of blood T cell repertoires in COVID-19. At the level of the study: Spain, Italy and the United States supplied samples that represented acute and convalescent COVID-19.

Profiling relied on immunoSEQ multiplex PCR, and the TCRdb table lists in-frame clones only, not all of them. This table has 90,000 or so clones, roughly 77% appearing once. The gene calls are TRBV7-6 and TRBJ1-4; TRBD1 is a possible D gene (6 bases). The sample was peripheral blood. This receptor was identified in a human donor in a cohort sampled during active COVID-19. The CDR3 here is CASSPFEGATNEKLFF. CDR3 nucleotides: TGTGCCAGCAGCCCCTTTGAGGGGGCAACTAATGAAAAACTGTTTTTT.